This TCR beta chain was captured by sequencing in a study of blood T cell repertoires in COVID-19. Germline assignment: CDR1 SGDLS and CDR2 YYNGEE. CDR3 length: 16 amino acids. V shed 4 bases and J 7 bases; nucleotides not matched to a gene: 8. Per the original methods: Estimates of nucleated cell counts were drawn from the amplification of reference gene primers. Here immunoSEQ multiplex PCR was the method, and the copy in TCRdb shows in-frame clones only, minus some. V and J calls plus clone size are reproduced from that table; the DNA served to infer D and trimming. Of roughly 250,000 clones listed, approximately 88% are singletons. Enrolled through a virtual design, the participants were between roughly 18 and 100 years of age and came from about two dozen US areas.

V and J are TRBV9 and TRBJ2-1, with TRBD2 matching over 13 bases. The sequenced sample was PBMCs or T cells enriched from blood (not recorded which). This sequence originates from a woman in her forties who had been exposed to COVID-19. The CDR3 spells CASSPLTSGGTNEQFF. CDR3 nucleotides: TGTGCCAGCAGCCCTTTGACTAGCGGGGGGACTAATGAGCAGTTCTTC. The full variable domain, completed using reference TRBV9 and TRBJ2-1, is DSGVTQTPKHLITATGQRVTLRCSPRSGDLSVYWYQQSLDQGLQFLIQYYNGEERAKGNILERFSAQQFPDLHSELNLSSLELGDSALYFCASSPLTSGGTNEQFFGPGTRLTVL.